This T cell receptor beta chain was identified during a study of cytomegalovirus exposure and HLA in healthy donors. Both 60 Vbeta primers and 13 Jbeta primers went into the PCR. Profiled with immunoSEQ multiplex PCR; TCRdb holds only in-frame clones, not every one. The sample records some 70,000 clones, under 80% being singletons. General observations from the study: A later analysis found that most CMV-associated TCR beta chains appeared HLA-restricted.

Germline loops: CDR1 SGHTS, CDR2 YDEGEE. This CDR3 has 14 amino acids. Deletions cut 4 bases from V and 7 bases from J, with 15 bases between. Comments on this clone: The antigen remains unidentified.

The chain has TRBV5-8 and TRBJ2-4; D is uncertain. The receptor was derived from a male donor in good health and CMV-seropositive. The sequenced material came from PBMCs. The CDR3 region is CASSITTYGNIQYF. CDR3 nucleotides: TGTGCCAGCAGCATCACAACGTACGGGAACATTCAGTACTTC.